The 23 T cell receptor beta chains below come from one sample, sequenced in a study of response to subunit inactivated influenza vaccine. TCRdb re-analysed the RT-PCR reads in MiXCR, keeping a single row per CDR3 protein. The table lists about 780,000 distinct CDR3 sequences, about 18% of them singletons, with approximately 10% in the top ten. The source was PBMCs from blood, collected more than 4 days after vaccination. These receptors all stem from a man aged 45-60 years who received an inactivated influenza vaccine.

J is TRBJ2-1 and V is TRBV6-2 or TRBV6-3; the D gene could be TRBD1 or TRBD2 (5 bases each). The CDR3 extends over 14 amino acids. Germline lookup yields CDR1 MNHEY and CDR2 SVGEGT. Trimming left V 5 bases short and J 7 bases short, with 15 bases between. CDR3 coding DNA: TGTGCCAGCAGTGGGGCTGGGAGAACAAATGAGCAGTTCTTC. Translating it yields CASSGAGRTNEQFF.

This clonotype was recorded a few times. The rearrangement links TRBV6-5 to TRBJ1-6; the D is unclear. Trimming stripped 2 bases from V and 5 bases from J, with 4 bases between. This CDR3 has 13 amino acids. Germline-derived CDR1 and CDR2 are MNHEY and SVGAGI. CDR3 nucleotides: TGTGCCAGCAGTTACCGCAATAATTCACCCCTCCACTTT. Protein product: CASSYRNNSPLHF.

V is TRBV14 and J is TRBJ2-7; D gene uncertain. The CDR3 is 12 residues long. Germline CDR1 is SGHDN and CDR2 is FVKESK. V was pared by 2 bases and J by 3 bases, with 5 bases between. This CDR3 is CASSQFHYEQYF. The CDR3 DNA reads TGTGCCAGCAGCCAATTCCACTACGAGCAGTACTTC.

This clonotype came up a few times. The CDR3 loop is CASSGGSEAFF. DNA of the CDR3: TGTGCCAGCAGCGGGGGGAGCGAAGCTTTCTTT. The chain links TRBV5-6 to TRBJ1-1, with D possibly TRBD1 on 5 matching bases. Germline CDR1 SGHDT, CDR2 YYEEEE. V was shortened by 4 bases and J by 8 bases, with 9 bases between the two germline ends. CDR3 length: 11 amino acids.

This clonotype was detected once. The chain uses TRBV5-1 and TRBJ2-5; 10 positions match TRBD1. Germline CDR1 SGHRS, CDR2 YFSETQ. The J segment lost 4 bases and the V segment lost 4 bases, leaving 7 bases of the junction unmatched. The CDR3 contains 15 residues. CDR3 amino acids: CASSDGTGVTETQYF. The DNA for the CDR3 is TGCGCCAGCAGCGACGGGACAGGGGTTACAGAGACCCAGTACTTC.

This clonotype was detected ten times or more. The chain joins TRBV20-1 to TRBJ2-3, with D unclear. The CDR3 has 12 residues. Germline V CDR1 and CDR2: DFQATT, SNEGSKA (reference sequence). V lost 4 bases, J lost 2 bases, and 7 bases lay in between. The CDR3 is CSAMGNTDTQYF. CDR3 DNA: TGCAGTGCTATGGGGAACACAGATACGCAGTATTTT.

The chain is built from TRBV15 and TRBJ1-5; tentatively, D is TRBD1 (6 bases). V dropped 2 bases and J dropped 4 bases, with 12 bases sitting between them. The CDR3 length is 15 residues. Per germline, CDR1 LNHNV and CDR2 YYDKDF (reference sequence). CDR3 region: CATSRSTGTNQPQHF. CDR3 sequence (DNA): TGTGCCACCAGCAGATCGACAGGCACAAATCAGCCCCAGCATTTT.

This clonotype appeared once. The J gene is TRBJ1-5, the V gene TRBV7-2; D unclear. The V gene's germline CDR1 is SGHTA and CDR2 FQGNSA. The CDR3 has 13 amino acids. The V gene lost 5 bases and the J gene lost 6 bases, with 11 bases spanning the gap. CDR3 residues: CASSGRMGQPQHF. Written as DNA, the CDR3 is TGTGCCAGCAGCGGTCGGATGGGTCAGCCCCAGCATTTT. Using reference TRBV7-2 and TRBJ1-5 for the parts outside the CDR3, the full variable domain is GAGVSQSPSNKVTEKGKDVELRCDPISGHTALYWYRQSLGQGLEFLIYFQGNSAPDKSGLPSDRFSAERTGGSVSTLTIQRTQQEDSAVYLCASSGRMGQPQHFGDGTRLSIL.

This clonotype was seen repeatedly, ten times or more. The chain uses TRBV20-1 and TRBJ2-3, with 9 nucleotides matching TRBD2. Germline values: CDR1 DFQATT, CDR2 SNEGSKA (reference sequence). The CDR3 loop spans 16 amino acids. V was pared by 1 base and J by 4 bases, with 9 bases of the junction left unmatched. The CDR3 coding sequence is TGCAGTGCTAGAGGGATTAGCGGGAGTGGGTCAGATACGCAGTATTTT. Protein sequence: CSARGISGSGSDTQYF.

This clonotype was counted a few times. The rearrangement links TRBV20-1 to TRBJ2-5, with 7 bases that match TRBD2. Germline V gene lookup returns CDR1 DFQATT and CDR2 SNEGSKA (reference sequence). The CDR3 length is 15 residues. V trimming: 1 base; J trimming: 2 bases; junction bases outside the gene matches: 7. CDR3 amino acids: CSARGKRESQETQYF. CDR3 in DNA: TGCAGTGCTAGAGGGAAGCGGGAATCACAAGAGACCCAGTACTTC.

This clonotype was observed many times. The J gene is TRBJ2-3, the V gene TRBV15, with 7 bases that match TRBD2. Losses at the gene ends were 0 bases for V and 6 bases for J; bases not matched to a gene: 3. There are 14 residues in the CDR3. In germline, CDR1 is LNHNV, CDR2 YYDKDF (reference sequence). CDR3 region: CATSRELARDTQYF. CDR3 DNA: TGTGCCACCAGCAGAGAACTAGCGAGGGATACGCAGTATTTT.

This clonotype was detected only a few times. The chain combines TRBV28 with TRBJ2-5; 12 bases fit TRBD2. V lost 3 bases to trimming and J lost 4 bases; unmatched junction nucleotides: 3. The CDR3 spans 15 residues. Germline V lookup: CDR1 MDHEN, CDR2 SYDVKM. The CDR3 nucleotides are TGTGCCAGCAGTTTCTCTAGCGGGGGGGCAGAGACCCAGTACTTC. It codes for CASSFSSGGAETQYF.

This clonotype was seen a handful of times. The chain uses TRBV20-1 and TRBJ1-2; D is unclear. Deletions cut 4 bases from V and 7 bases from J, with 10 bases between. This CDR3 has 11 amino acids. The germline V gene has CDR1 DFQATT and CDR2 SNEGSKA (reference sequence). Written as DNA, the CDR3 is TGCAGTGCTACGGGTATTGGTGGCTACACCTTC. Amino acids: CSATGIGGYTF.

This chain uses TRBV10-3 with TRBJ2-2; TRBD2 matches at 9 bases. The CDR3 is 16 residues long. Germline CDR1 is ENHRY and CDR2 is SYGVKD. V dropped 4 bases and J dropped 4; count of bases not matched to a gene: 7. CDR3 nucleotide sequence: TGTGCCATCAGTGTAGTAGCGGGAGACATCACCGGGGAGCTGTTTTTT. It specifies CAISVVAGDITGELFF.

Only a few counts were recorded for this clonotype. This rearrangement joins TRBV11-2 to TRBJ2-1, with TRBD1 matching over 8 bases. Germline loops: CDR1 SGHAT, CDR2 FQNNGV. The junction had 8 bases not matched to a gene; V was cut back by 5 bases and J by 8 bases. The CDR3 length is 14 residues. The CDR3 DNA reads TGTGCCAGCAGCCAAGACAGGGGTTGGGATGAGCAGTTCTTC. Translated, it gives CASSQDRGWDEQFF.

A few counts support this clonotype. The chain combines TRBV7-2 with TRBJ1-1; D remains ambiguous. This CDR3 is built from 11 residues. Trimming removed 2 bases from V and 7 bases from J, with 5 bases in between. Germline-derived CDR1 and CDR2 are SGHTA and FQGNSA. Written as DNA, the CDR3 is TGTGCCAGCAGCTTATACGGTGAAGCTTTCTTT. This translates into CASSLYGEAFF.

In this sample, this clonotype turned up many times. J is TRBJ2-2 and V is TRBV29-1; 12 bases agree with TRBD2. CDR3 size: 15 residues. The germline V gene has CDR1 SQVTM and CDR2 ANQGSEA. With V trimmed by 7 bases and J by 7 bases, 10 bases remained unmatched. The CDR3 DNA reads TGCAGCGCCGAGGGACTAGCGGGCAGGGACGGGGAGCTGTTTTTT. The encoded protein is CSAEGLAGRDGELFF.

This clonotype was found a few times. The V gene is TRBV6-2 or TRBV6-3, the J gene TRBJ2-7; 9 bases are shared with TRBD1. Losses at the gene ends were 2 bases for V and 0 bases for J; bases not matched to a gene: 8. The CDR3 has 17 amino acids. Germline values: CDR1 MNHEY, CDR2 SVGEGT. CDR3 protein: CASSYDLTGGFSYEQYF. CDR3 sequence (DNA): TGTGCCAGCAGTTACGACCTGACAGGGGGGTTCTCCTACGAGCAGTACTTC.

The chain employs TRBV19 and TRBJ2-7; the match to TRBD1 covers 9 bases. This CDR3 has 13 residues. The ends lost 8 bases at V and 4 bases at J; junction bases unmatched: 6. Looked up from germline, CDR1 is LNHDA and CDR2 is SQIVND (reference sequence). CDR3 residues: CASGPGQGYEQYF. The DNA of the CDR3 is TGTGCCAGTGGACCGGGACAGGGTTACGAGCAGTACTTC.

V and J are TRBV19 and TRBJ2-5; TRBD2 matches 13 bases. The V and J ends lost 6 bases and 5 bases, in that order; junction bases with no gene match: 6. The CDR3 has 15 amino acids. Looked up from germline, CDR1 is LNHDA and CDR2 is SQIVND (reference sequence). DNA for the CDR3: TGTGCCAGTAGAGGACTAGCGGGAGACTCGGAGACCCAGTACTTC. Protein product: CASRGLAGDSETQYF. Full variable domain (outside the CDR3, taken from reference TRBV19 and TRBJ2-5): DGGITQSPKYLFRKEGQNVTLSCEQNLNHDAMYWYRQDPGQGLRLIYYSQIVNDFQKGDIAEGYSVSREKKESFPLTVTSAQKNPTAFYLCASRGLAGDSETQYFGPGTRLLVL.

The chain employs TRBV6-2 or TRBV6-3 and TRBJ2-1; D gene uncertain. Per germline, CDR1 MNHEY and CDR2 SVGEGT. V was trimmed by 1 base and J by 6 bases, leaving 4 bases between them. The CDR3 consists of 12 residues. This CDR3 is CASSYYSNEQFF. The CDR3 coding sequence is TGTGCCAGCAGTTACTATAGCAATGAGCAGTTCTTC.

This clonotype turned up a few times. V gene TRBV24-1 combines with J gene TRBJ2-3, with 7 bases lining up with TRBD2. The CDR3 totals 14 residues. Unmatched junction bases numbered 2, after V lost 2 bases and J lost 4 bases. CDR1 is KGHDR, CDR2 SFDVKD, per germline. The CDR3: CATSDWTRPDTQYF. The CDR3 coding sequence is TGTGCCACCAGTGATTGGACTAGGCCAGATACGCAGTATTTT.

The chain joins TRBV7-6 to TRBJ2-7, with 8 bases aligning to TRBD1. Per germline, CDR1 SGHVS and CDR2 FNYEAQ. The J segment lost 3 bases and the V segment lost 8 bases, leaving 9 bases of the junction unmatched. The CDR3 length is 14 residues. Here the CDR3 reads CASAMTGAHYEQYF. The CDR3 nucleotides are TGTGCCAGCGCCATGACAGGGGCCCACTACGAGCAGTACTTC.